This T cell receptor beta chain was recovered during a study of molecular identifiers for immune sequencing clone quantification. This clonotype was picked up a small number of times. A much larger clone lies one base from this, so it may be a read error. The CDR3 covers 14 residues. Germline assignment: CDR1 SSHAT and CDR2 FNYEAQ (reference sequence). Via MiXCR, TCRdb re-called the PCR reads, giving one row per CDR3 protein. The sample yields under 600,000 distinct CDR3 sequences, about a fifth seen once. This receptor was identified in a human donor in good health. Some libraries in this study had Jurkat cell RNA spiked in. This chain uses TRBV7-7 with TRBJ2-3; TRBD2 aligns across 7 bases. The sample consisted of naive CD8+ T cells from blood, with Jurkat cell RNA spiked in. Subset of the sample: FACS-sorted CD8+CD4-CCR7+CD45RA+ naive T cells. The CDR3 here is CASSPGGSIDTQYF. In nucleotides, the CDR3 is TGTGCTAGCAGCCCGGGGGGAAGCATAGATACGCAGTATTTT.